The clone carrying this T cell receptor (beta chain) has just one count. Its target is not known. This specimen comes from a study of cytomegalovirus exposure and HLA in healthy donors. General study findings and limits: Donor immune exposure was known only as CMV serostatus. A cluster of highly shared sequence variants was likely a sequencing artifact.

With 60 Vbeta and 13 Jbeta primers, the PCR was carried out. Method: immunoSEQ multiplex PCR; TCRdb's copy keeps in-frame clones and lacks some. The sample yields under 150,000 clones, over 60% seen once. The TCR comes from a male donor in good health and CMV-seropositive. The specimen sequenced was PBMCs.

CDR3 DNA sequence: TGTGCCAGTAGTCCTCTTGGGGGGACTAGCGGGAGGCCGCGGGAGACCCAGTACTTC. Translated: CASSPLGGTSGRPRETQYF. The rearrangement links TRBV19 to TRBJ2-5, with 15 nucleotides matching TRBD2. J gave up 5 bases and V 5 bases, and 15 bases lay outside the gene matches. In germline, CDR1 is LNHDA, CDR2 SQIVND (reference sequence). This CDR3 contains 19 residues. Full variable domain (outside the CDR3, taken from reference TRBV19 and TRBJ2-5): DGGITQSPKYLFRKEGQNVTLSCEQNLNHDAMYWYRQDPGQGLRLIYYSQIVNDFQKGDIAEGYSVSREKKESFPLTVTSAQKNPTAFYLCASSPLGGTSGRPRETQYFGPGTRLLVL.